This T cell receptor (beta chain) emerged from a study of cytomegalovirus exposure and HLA in healthy donors. General study points: Specificity of three CMV-associated chains for CMV antigens was verified in vitro. Most CMV-associated TCR beta chains were later found to appear HLA-restricted. Accounts indicate the classifier identified cytomegalovirus status with strong specificity and sensitivity.

The PCR had 60 Vbeta and 13 Jbeta primers. Sequencing used immunoSEQ multiplex PCR; TCRdb keeps in-frame clones, though not all of them. Of over 150,000 clones listed, around 77% are singletons. The CDR3 runs 15 residues. V shed 5 bases, J shed 4 bases, and the junction held 10 bases outside the gene matches. The germline V gene has CDR1 SGHTA and CDR2 FQGNSA. Details on this clone: Its antigen remains unknown.

Sequenced sample: PBMCs. The gene calls are TRBV7-2 and TRBJ1-1, with 7 bases that match TRBD1. The TCR originated in a woman between 45 and 60 years old in good health and CMV-seropositive. The DNA of the CDR3 is TGTGCCAGCAGCACGAGACAGGGAGATAGCACTGAAGCTTTCTTT. As protein: CASSTRQGDSTEAFF.